This T cell receptor beta chain was profiled in a study of OX40 agonist ivuxolimab in advanced cancers. At the level of the study: Patients took ivuxolimab, an agonistic anti-OX40 (CD134) antibody. Patients were infused with ivuxolimab every 2 weeks at 0.01 to 10 mg/kg.

The protocol was immunoSEQ multiplex PCR, while the TCRdb copy is restricted to in-frame clones and leaves out a portion. The sample includes about 76,000 clones, 85% seen only once; the top ten take about 3%. Study results and limitations: Low clonal expansion, among the lowest seen, marked partial responders at 0.1-3.0 mg/kg. Antigens targeted by the expanded peripheral T cells were not determined.

A word on this clone: What it binds is unknown.

CDR1 is SEHNR, CDR2 FQNEAQ, per germline (reference sequence). The CDR3 totals 16 residues. The J segment lost 0 bases and the V segment lost 2 bases, leaving 4 bases of the junction unmatched. The TCR comes from an adult with an advanced solid tumor such as melanoma, head and neck, liver or kidney cancer. The material sequenced was CD4+ or CD8+ T cells sorted from blood, taken in a trial of the OX40 agonist ivuxolimab. The V and J genes are TRBV7-9 and TRBJ1-5, with 7 bases matching TRBD1. The CDR3 is CASSLTGTDSNQPQHF. The CDR3, as DNA: TGTGCCAGCAGCTTAACCGGGACAGATAGCAATCAGCCCCAGCATTTT.